The T cell receptor (beta chain) described here comes from a study of regulatory T cells in long-lasting Graves disease. The germline gives CDR1 SNHLY, CDR2 FYNNEI. The CDR3 has 17 amino acids. V lost 0 bases and J lost 5, with 19 bases in between. This clonotype was counted many times. What it binds is not known. The sample's time point: persistent/refractory GD, antithyroid drugs over 5 years with positive TRAb. RNA isolated from PBMCs was used to make the TCR library. TCR beta libraries were built with iRepertoire HTBI primers and Arm-PCR of CDR3 regions. MiXCR, run by TCRdb on the multiplex PCR reads, gives a single entry per CDR3 protein. This table holds a few hundred thousand distinct CDR3 sequences, roughly 24% found once. Whole-study results and caveats: Persistent cases favored TRBV28, TRBJ1-2 and TRBJ2-5. TCR diversity was lower in persistent than newly diagnosed Graves' disease. Public clonotype sharing was higher in persistent than newly diagnosed patients.

Sequenced material: peripheral blood mononuclear cells (PBMCs), taken when the disease was refractory, from a patient treated with antithyroid drugs. The V call is TRBV2, the J call TRBJ2-5; D not certain. This clonotype originated in a woman in her thirties or forties with Graves disease. The CDR3 bases are TGTGCCAGCAGTGAAGCGCCGGTAAAATTCGGGCGGGAGACCCAGTACTTC. Amino acid sequence: CASSEAPVKFGRETQYF.